This T cell receptor beta chain was captured in a study of T-cell memory formation after mild COVID-19. Overall study: TCR clusters largely stayed donor specific. Findings of the study overall: Mostly located in CM and EM were contracting CD4+ clones, with contracting CD8+ clones located in EMRA.

TCRdb reprocessed the 5' RACE reads via MiXCR and lists one record per CDR3 protein. The sample has almost 250,000 distinct CDR3 sequences, 15% to 19% seen once. The CDR3 spans 17 residues. Trimming took off 1 base at V and 8 bases at J, with 21 bases between the two ends. Germline CDR1 MNHEY, CDR2 SVGEGT. This clonotype was recorded a few times. Its antigen is unknown. Specimen: PBMCs or a T cell subset sorted from them (not recorded which). The chain is built from TRBV6-2 or TRBV6-3 and TRBJ2-4; D is unclear. The receptor's source is an adult woman who had mild COVID-19 (a few samples of this study predate the infection). Cell type and time point are not known. As DNA, the CDR3 is TGTGCCAGCAGTTACTTTCCTCCGGCCCCCGCCGGGTACATTCAGTACTTC. Protein sequence: CASSYFPPAPAGYIQYF.